These T cell receptor beta chains were read from a single sample in a study of shared clonotypes between healthy human individuals. Only in-frame clones appear in the TCRdb table, and some are missing; sequencing was by immunoSEQ multiplex PCR. The sample gives 2,500,000 or so clones, over 85% of which show up once; 0.35% to 0.45% is in the top ten. The sequenced material came from naive CD4+ T cells from PBMCs. The origin of the receptors is a man aged 18 to 35 in good health. Some clones in this sample may be carry-over from other donors' samples. CDR3s include the opening cysteine and the closing phenylalanine or tryptophan. The D gene is left open where the match is weak. For some rows the clone size is stated as once, few or many, or as a class when expanded; others skip it.

d_call j_call clone_size v_call cdr3_aa cdr3_nt
TRBD1 TRBJ1-1 NA TRBV7-2 CASSGGQGTEAFF TGTGCCAGCAGCGGCGGACAGGGCACTGAAGCTTTCTTT
NA TRBJ1-1 NA TRBV6-6 CASSYSRTGSTEAFF TGTGCCAGCAGTTACTCAAGGACTGGGTCCACTGAAGCTTTCTTT
NA TRBJ2-1 NA TRBV5-1 CASSLGGGHEQFF TGCGCCAGCAGCTTGGGCGGGGGCCATGAGCAGTTCTTC
TRBD1 TRBJ2-5 NA TRBV28 CASRIPGRGWSTQYF TGTGCCAGCAGGATTCCCGGCAGGGGGTGGTCGACCCAGTACTTC
TRBD2 TRBJ2-3 NA TRBV7-6 CASSAGLAGGPIDTQYF TGTGCCAGCAGCGCTGGACTAGCGGGAGGGCCAATAGATACGCAGTATTTT
NA TRBJ2-7 NA TRBV28 CASSGLTGGLQQYF TGTGCCAGCAGTGGCTTGACAGGAGGACTACAGCAGTACTTC
NA TRBJ1-3 NA TRBV27 CASSSVGGEGNTIYF TGTGCCAGCTCAAGCGTGGGGGGGGAAGGAAACACCATATATTTT
NA TRBJ2-7 NA TRBV5-1 CASSLFPGLDEQYF TGCGCCAGCAGCTTATTCCCGGGGCTCGACGAGCAGTACTTC
NA TRBJ1-1 NA TRBV7-8 CATQRLGRDTEAFF TGTGCCACCCAGAGGTTGGGCCGGGACACTGAAGCTTTCTTT
NA TRBJ1-4 NA TRBV6-5 CASSRARLNEKLFF TGTGCCAGCAGCCGGGCCAGGTTAAATGAAAAACTGTTTTTT
NA TRBJ1-5 few TRBV19 CASSRAGQGSNQPQHF TGTGCCAGTAGCCGCGCCGGGCAGGGCTCCAATCAGCCCCAGCATTTT
NA TRBJ1-1 few TRBV6-6 CASSYSEGNTEAFF TGTGCCAGCAGTTACTCTGAGGGGAACACTGAAGCTTTCTTT
TRBD2 TRBJ2-7 NA TRBV4-1 CASSQAAGVTPPYEQYF TGCGCCAGCAGCCAAGCCGCGGGGGTGACCCCACCCTACGAGCAGTACTTC
TRBD1 TRBJ2-7 NA TRBV5-1 CASSSGQGAYEQYF TGCGCCAGCAGCTCTGGACAGGGGGCCTACGAGCAGTACTTC
NA TRBJ1-1 NA TRBV2 CASSEAEAFF TGTGCCAGCAGTGAGGCTGAAGCTTTCTTT
NA TRBJ1-3 NA TRBV5-1 CASSPLTVSGNTIYF TGCGCCAGCAGCCCCCTGACAGTTTCTGGAAACACCATATATTTT